This TCR beta chain was observed in a study of beta chain features in type 1 diabetes. With V trimmed by 4 bases and J by 5 bases, 12 bases remained unmatched. CDR1 is MNHEY and CDR2 is SMNVEV in the germline V gene (reference sequence). The CDR3 loop spans 18 amino acids. CD4+ cells of the naive, central memory, regulatory and stem cell-like memory types were sorted via CD45RO/CCR7/CD25/CD127/CD95/CD27. Study results and limitations: People with Type 1 diabetes carried modestly yet significantly shorter TCRB CDR3s in all four CD4+ subsets. Sequencing the cDNA could make cells with high TCR expression show up more than they should.

What was sequenced were expressed TCRB transcripts, since all of the isolated RNA had been reverse transcribed. Sequencing was performed with immunoSEQ multiplex PCR; in TCRdb, only in-frame clones are kept and a portion is missing. The sample lists roughly 150,000 clones; 10% were seen once. This clone was seen only a few times. Its specificity is unknown. The sample taken for sequencing was central memory CD4+ T cells from blood. The chain has TRBV27 and TRBJ2-5, with TRBD2 matching over 14 bases. The TCR sequence derives from a man aged 25 to 45 with type 1 diabetes. The CDR3 region is CASSSRTSGRSSVETQYF. DNA of the CDR3: TGTGCCAGCAGTTCAAGGACTAGCGGGAGGTCTTCGGTGGAGACCCAGTACTTC.